This T cell receptor (beta chain) was obtained from a study of blood T cell repertoires in COVID-19. Study-level background: Sites across the United States, Italy and Spain contributed samples from acute and convalescent COVID-19.

Assay: immunoSEQ multiplex PCR; the TCRdb copy retains only in-frame clones and omits some. The sample contains some 350,000 clones, about 90% of which appear only once. One Seattle source followed patients from active infection through their disease course. The germline gives CDR1 DFQATT, CDR2 SNEGSKA (reference sequence). The length of the CDR3 is 15 residues. The ends were cut back, 3 bases at V and 0 bases at J, with 12 bases in the middle. This sequence joins TRBV20-1 and TRBJ1-3; D gene uncertain. The specimen sequenced was peripheral blood. This receptor was identified in a woman in her sixties or seventies with COVID-19, enrolled during active disease. In DNA form, the CDR3 reads TGCAGTGCTAGTAGAGACTCAAACTCTGGAAACACCATATATTTT. It translates to CSASRDSNSGNTIYF.